This paragraph covers one T cell receptor beta chain sequence. Within the sample, other DNA sequences also encode this same CDR3. The sample belongs to a study of control samples from healthy donors and cancer patients. TCRdb keeps only in-frame clones here, not all; method: immunoSEQ multiplex PCR. This repertoire shows over 110,000 clones, 80% to 90% found once; its top ten account for around 9%. The length of the CDR3 is 15 residues. V was clipped by 1 base and J by 2 bases; unmatched bases: 0. The germline gives CDR1 LNHDA, CDR2 SQIVND (reference sequence). This clonotype was sampled from a woman in her twenties or thirties in good health. Sequences were obtained from blood. The rearrangement joins TRBV19 to TRBJ2-7, with 12 bases aligning to TRBD2. For the CDR3, the DNA is TGTGCCAGTAGTATAGGGACTAGCGGGACCTACGAGCAGTACTTC. Translated, it gives CASSIGTSGTYEQYF.